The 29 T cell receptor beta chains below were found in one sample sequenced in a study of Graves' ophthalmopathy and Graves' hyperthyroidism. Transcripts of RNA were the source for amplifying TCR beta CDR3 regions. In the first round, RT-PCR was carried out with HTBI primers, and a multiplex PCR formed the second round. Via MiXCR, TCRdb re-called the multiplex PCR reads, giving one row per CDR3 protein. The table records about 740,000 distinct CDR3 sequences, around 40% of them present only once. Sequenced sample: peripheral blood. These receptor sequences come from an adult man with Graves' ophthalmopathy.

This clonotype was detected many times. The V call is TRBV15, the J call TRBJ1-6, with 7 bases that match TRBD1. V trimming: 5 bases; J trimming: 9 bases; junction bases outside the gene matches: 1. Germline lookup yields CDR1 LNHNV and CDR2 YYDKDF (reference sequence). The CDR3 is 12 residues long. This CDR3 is CATSWDSSPLHF. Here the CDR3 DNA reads TGTGCCACCAGCTGGGACAGTTCACCCCTCCACTTT.

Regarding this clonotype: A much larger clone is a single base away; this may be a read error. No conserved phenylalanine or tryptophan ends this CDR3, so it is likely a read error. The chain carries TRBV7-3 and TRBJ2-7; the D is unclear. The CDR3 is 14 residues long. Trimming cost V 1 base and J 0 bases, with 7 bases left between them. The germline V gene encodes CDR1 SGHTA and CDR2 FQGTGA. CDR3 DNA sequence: TGTGCCAGCAGCTTAAGGGCGAGCTCCTACGAGCAGTACCTC. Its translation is CASSLRASSYEQYL.

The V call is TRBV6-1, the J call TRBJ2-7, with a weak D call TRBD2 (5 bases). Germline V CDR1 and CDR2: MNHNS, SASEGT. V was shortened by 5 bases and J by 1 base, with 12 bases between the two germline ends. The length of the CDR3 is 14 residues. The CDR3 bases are TGTGCCAGCAGTCCACGAGGGTTTTCCTACGAGCAGTACTTC. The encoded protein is CASSPRGFSYEQYF.

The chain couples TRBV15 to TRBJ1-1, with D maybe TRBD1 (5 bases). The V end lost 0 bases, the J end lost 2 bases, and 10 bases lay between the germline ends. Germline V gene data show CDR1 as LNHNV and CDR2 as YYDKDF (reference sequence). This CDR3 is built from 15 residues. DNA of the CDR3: TGTGCCACCAGCAGAGATAGGGACGGAAACACTGAAGCTTTCTTT. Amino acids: CATSRDRDGNTEAFF.

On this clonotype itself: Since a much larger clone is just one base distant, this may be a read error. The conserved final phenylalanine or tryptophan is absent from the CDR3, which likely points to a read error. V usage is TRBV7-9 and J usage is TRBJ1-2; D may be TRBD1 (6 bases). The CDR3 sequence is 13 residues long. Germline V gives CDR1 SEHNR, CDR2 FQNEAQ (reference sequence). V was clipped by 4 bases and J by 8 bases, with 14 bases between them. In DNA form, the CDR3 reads TGTGCCAGCAGCTCTGGGGGGGCTTCGGGCTACACCCTC. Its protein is CASSSGGASGYTL.

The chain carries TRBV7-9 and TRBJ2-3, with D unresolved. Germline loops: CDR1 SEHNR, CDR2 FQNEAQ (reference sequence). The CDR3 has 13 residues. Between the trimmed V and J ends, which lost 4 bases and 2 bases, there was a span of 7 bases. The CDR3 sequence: CASSSFHTDTQYF. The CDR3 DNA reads TGTGCCAGCAGCTCTTTCCACACAGATACGCAGTATTTT.

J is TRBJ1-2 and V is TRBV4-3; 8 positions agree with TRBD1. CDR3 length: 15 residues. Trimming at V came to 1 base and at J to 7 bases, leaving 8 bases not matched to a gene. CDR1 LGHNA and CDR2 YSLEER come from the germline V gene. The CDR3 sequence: CASSQAAGGTSGYTF. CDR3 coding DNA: TGCGCCAGCAGCCAAGCGGCAGGGGGCACTTCTGGCTACACCTTC.

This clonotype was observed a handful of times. The CDR3 bases are TGTGCCAGCAGTTTACACGGACAGGGGGCTTACGAGCAGTACTTC. This codes for CASSLHGQGAYEQYF. The rearrangement joins TRBV7-9 to TRBJ2-7; 11 bases agree with TRBD1. The CDR3 is 15 amino acids. V lost 6 bases to trimming and J lost 4 bases; unmatched junction nucleotides: 8. Germline lookup yields CDR1 SEHNR and CDR2 FQNEAQ (reference sequence).

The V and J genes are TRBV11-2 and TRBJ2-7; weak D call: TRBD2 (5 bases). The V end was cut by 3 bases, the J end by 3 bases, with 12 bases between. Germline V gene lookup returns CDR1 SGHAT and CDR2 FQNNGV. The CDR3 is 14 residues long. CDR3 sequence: CASSLALSGYEQYF. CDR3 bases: TGTGCCAGCAGCTTGGCTCTAAGCGGCTACGAGCAGTACTTC.

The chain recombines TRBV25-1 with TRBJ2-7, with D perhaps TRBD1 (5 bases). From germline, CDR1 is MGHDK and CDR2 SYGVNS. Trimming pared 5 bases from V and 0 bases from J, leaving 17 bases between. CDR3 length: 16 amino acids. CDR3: CASSFALDKLSYEQYF. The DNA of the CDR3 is TGTGCCAGCAGTTTCGCCTTGGACAAACTCTCCTACGAGCAGTACTTC.

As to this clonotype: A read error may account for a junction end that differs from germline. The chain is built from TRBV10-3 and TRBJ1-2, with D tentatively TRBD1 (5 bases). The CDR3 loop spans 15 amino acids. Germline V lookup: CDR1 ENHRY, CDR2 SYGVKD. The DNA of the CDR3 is TGTGCCAGCAGTTACTCCCAAAGTGGGGCTGACGGCTACACCTTC. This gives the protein CASSYSQSGADGYTF.

The CDR3 region is CASSLPEKNYGYTF. Written as DNA, the CDR3 is TGTGCCAGCAGTCTCCCGGAGAAGAACTATGGCTACACCTTC. V usage is TRBV25-1 and J usage is TRBJ1-2, with D hard to call. With 5 bases removed from V and 2 bases from J, the gap between germline ends came to 12 bases. The CDR3 is 14 amino acids. CDR1 is MGHDK and CDR2 is SYGVNS in the germline V gene.

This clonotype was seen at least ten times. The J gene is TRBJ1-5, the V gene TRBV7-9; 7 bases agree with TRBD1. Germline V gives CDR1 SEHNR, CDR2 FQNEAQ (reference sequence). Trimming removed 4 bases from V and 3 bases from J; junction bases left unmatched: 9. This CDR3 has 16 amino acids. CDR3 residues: CASSSTRQGLNQPQHF. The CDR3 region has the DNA TGTGCCAGCAGCTCCACTCGACAGGGTCTCAATCAGCCCCAGCATTTT.

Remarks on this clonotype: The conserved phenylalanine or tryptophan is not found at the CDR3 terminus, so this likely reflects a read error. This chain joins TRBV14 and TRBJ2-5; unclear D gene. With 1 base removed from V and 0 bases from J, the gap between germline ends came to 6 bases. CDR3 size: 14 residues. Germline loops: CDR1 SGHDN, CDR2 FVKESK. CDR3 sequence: CASSQAGNQETQYV. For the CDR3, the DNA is TGTGCCAGCAGCCAAGCGGGTAACCAAGAGACCCAGTACGTC.

CDR3 region: CATSRDISGRTGEKLFF. The CDR3 DNA reads TGTGCCACCAGCAGAGATATTAGCGGGAGAACGGGCGAAAAACTGTTTTTT. The genes are TRBV15 and TRBJ1-4; D call uncertain. Germline V CDR1 and CDR2: LNHNV, YYDKDF (reference sequence). CDR3 length: 17 amino acids. V lost 0 bases and J lost 8, with 19 bases in between.

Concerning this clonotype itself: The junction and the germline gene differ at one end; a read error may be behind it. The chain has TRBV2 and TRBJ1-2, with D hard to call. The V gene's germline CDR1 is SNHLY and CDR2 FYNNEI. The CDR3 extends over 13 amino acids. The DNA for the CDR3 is TGTGCCAGCAGTTTAAGGCCGAACTATGACTACACCTTC. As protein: CASSLRPNYDYTF.

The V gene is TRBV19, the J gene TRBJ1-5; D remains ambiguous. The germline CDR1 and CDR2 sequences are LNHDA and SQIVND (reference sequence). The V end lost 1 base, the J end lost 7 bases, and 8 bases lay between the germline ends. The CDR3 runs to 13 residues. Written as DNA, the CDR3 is TGTGCCAGTAGTATAGGCGGTGAACAGCCCCAGCATTTT. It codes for CASSIGGEQPQHF.

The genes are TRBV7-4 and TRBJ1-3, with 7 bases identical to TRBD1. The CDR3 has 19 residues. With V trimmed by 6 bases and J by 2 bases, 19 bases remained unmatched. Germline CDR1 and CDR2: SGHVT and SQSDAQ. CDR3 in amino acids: CASRKGAVASPKPGNTIYF. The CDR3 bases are TGTGCCAGCAGAAAGGGGGCAGTAGCCTCCCCGAAACCTGGAAACACCATATATTTT.

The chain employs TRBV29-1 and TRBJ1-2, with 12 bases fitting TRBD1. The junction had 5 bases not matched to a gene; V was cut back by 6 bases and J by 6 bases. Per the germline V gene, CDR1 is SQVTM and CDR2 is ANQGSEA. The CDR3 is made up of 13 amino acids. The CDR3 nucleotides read TGCAGCGTATACCGGGACAGGGGGCATGGCTACACCTTC. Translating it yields CSVYRDRGHGYTF.

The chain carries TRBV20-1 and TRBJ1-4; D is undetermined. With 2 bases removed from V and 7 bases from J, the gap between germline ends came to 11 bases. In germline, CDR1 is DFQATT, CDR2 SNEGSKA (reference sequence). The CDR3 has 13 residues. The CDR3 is CSARTGEFEKLFF. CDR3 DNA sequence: TGCAGTGCTAGAACCGGGGAGTTTGAAAAACTGTTTTTT.

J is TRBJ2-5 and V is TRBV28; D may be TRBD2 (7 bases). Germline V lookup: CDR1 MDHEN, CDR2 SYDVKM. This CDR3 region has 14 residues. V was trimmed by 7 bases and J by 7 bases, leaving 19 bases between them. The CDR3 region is CASIPDGGRGTQYF. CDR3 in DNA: TGTGCCAGCATCCCGGACGGGGGGCGGGGGACCCAGTACTTC. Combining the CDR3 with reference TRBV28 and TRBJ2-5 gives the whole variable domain DVKVTQSSRYLVKRTGEKVFLECVQDMDHENMFWYRQDPGLGLRLIYFSYDVKMKEKGDIPEGYSVSREKKERFSLILESASTNQTSMYLCASIPDGGRGTQYFGPGTRLLVL.

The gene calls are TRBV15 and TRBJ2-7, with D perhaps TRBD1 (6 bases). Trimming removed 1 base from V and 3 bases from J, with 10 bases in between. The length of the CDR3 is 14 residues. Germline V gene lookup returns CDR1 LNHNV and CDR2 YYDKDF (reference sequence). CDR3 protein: CATSRGAGDYEQYF. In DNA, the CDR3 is TGTGCCACCAGCAGAGGGGCAGGGGACTACGAGCAGTACTTC. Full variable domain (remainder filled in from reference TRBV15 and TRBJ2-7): DAMVIQNPRYQVTQFGKPVTLSCSQTLNHNVMYWYQQKSSQAPKLLFHYYDKDFNNEADTPDNFQSRRPNTSFCFLDIRSPGLGDTAMYLCATSRGAGDYEQYFGPGTRLTVT.

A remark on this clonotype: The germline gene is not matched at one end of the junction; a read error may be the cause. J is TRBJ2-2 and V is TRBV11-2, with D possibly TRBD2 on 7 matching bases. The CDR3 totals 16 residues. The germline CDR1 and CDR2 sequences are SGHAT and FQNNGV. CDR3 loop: CASSFLQGGDTGELLF. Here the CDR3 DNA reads TGTGCCAGCAGCTTCCTACAGGGAGGGGACACCGGGGAGCTGCTTTTT.

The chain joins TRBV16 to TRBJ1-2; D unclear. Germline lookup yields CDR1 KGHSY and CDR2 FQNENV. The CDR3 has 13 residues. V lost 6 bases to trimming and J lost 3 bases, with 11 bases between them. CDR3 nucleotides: TGTGCCAGCAGTTTCCCGGCGGACTATGGCTACACCTTC. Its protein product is CASSFPADYGYTF.

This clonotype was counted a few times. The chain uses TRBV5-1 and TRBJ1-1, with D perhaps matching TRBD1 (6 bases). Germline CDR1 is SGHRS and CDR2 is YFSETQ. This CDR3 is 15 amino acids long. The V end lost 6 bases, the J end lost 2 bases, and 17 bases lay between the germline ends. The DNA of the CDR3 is TGCGCCAGCAATCCTCGGGCAGGGGTAAACACTGAAGCTTTCTTT. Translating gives CASNPRAGVNTEAFF. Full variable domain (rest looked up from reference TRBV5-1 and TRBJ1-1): KAGVTQTPRYLIKTRGQQVTLSCSPISGHRSVSWYQQTPGQGLQFLFEYFSETQRNKGNFPGRFSGRQFSNSRSEMNVSTLELGDSALYLCASNPRAGVNTEAFFGQGTRLTVV.

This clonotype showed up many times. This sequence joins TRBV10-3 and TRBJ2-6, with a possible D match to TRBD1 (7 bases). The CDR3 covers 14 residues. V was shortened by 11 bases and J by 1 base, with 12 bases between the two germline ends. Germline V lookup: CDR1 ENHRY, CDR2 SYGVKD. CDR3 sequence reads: CAVPGGSGANVLTF. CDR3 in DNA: TGTGCCGTCCCAGGGGGGTCTGGGGCCAACGTCCTGACTTTC.

CDR3 DNA sequence: TGTGCCAGCAGCTTACGGACGACTAGCAGAGAAAGACAGTCCTACGAGCAGTACTTC. Its translation is CASSLRTTSRERQSYEQYF. This rearrangement joins TRBV11-2 to TRBJ2-7; 7 bases line up with TRBD2. Germline-derived CDR1 and CDR2 are SGHAT and FQNNGV. This CDR3 comprises 19 residues. V was clipped by 2 bases and J by 1 base; unmatched bases: 17.

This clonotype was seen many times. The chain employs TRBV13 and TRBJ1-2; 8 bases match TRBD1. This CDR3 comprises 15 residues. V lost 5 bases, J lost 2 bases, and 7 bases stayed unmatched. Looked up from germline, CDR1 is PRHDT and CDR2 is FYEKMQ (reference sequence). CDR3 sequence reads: CASSPQDRDNYGYTF. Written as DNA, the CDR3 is TGTGCCAGCAGCCCACAGGACAGGGACAACTATGGCTACACCTTC.

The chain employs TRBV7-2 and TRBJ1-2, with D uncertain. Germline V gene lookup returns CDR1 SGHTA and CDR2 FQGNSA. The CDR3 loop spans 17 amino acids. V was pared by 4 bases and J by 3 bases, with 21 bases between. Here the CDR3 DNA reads TGTGCCAGCAGCTCCGCGTTTCGGGCCGAAAACGACTATGGCTACACCTTC. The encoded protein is CASSSAFRAENDYGYTF.